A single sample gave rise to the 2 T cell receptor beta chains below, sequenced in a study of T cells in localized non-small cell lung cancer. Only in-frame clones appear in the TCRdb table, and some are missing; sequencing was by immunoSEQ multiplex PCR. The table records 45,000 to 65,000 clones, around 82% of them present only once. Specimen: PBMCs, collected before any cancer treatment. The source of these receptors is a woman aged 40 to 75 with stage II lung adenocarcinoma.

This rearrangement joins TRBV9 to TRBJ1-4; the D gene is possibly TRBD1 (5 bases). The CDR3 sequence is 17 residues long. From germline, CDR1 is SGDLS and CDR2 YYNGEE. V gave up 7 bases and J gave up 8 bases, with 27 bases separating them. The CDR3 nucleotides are TGTGCCAGCCAGCTCCCTGGCGGGGAGGGGAGTGGGGAAAAACTGTTTTTT. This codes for CASQLPGGEGSGEKLFF.

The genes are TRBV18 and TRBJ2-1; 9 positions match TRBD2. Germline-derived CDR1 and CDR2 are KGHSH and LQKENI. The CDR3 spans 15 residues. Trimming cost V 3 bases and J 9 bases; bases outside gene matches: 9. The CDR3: CASSPDAGGGSEQFF. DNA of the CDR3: TGTGCCAGCTCACCTGACGCGGGAGGGGGCTCTGAGCAGTTCTTC.